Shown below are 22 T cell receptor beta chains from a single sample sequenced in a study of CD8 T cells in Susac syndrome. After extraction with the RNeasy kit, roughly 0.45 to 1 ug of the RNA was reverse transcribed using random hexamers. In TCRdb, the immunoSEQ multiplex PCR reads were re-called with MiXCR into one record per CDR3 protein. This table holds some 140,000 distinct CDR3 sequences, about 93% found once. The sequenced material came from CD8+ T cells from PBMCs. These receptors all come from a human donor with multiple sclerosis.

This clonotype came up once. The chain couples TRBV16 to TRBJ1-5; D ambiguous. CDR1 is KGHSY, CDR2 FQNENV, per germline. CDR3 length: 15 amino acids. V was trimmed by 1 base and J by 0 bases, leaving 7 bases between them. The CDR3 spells CASSQLTASNQPQHF. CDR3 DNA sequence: TGTGCCAGCAGCCAATTAACAGCTAGCAATCAGCCCCAGCATTTT.

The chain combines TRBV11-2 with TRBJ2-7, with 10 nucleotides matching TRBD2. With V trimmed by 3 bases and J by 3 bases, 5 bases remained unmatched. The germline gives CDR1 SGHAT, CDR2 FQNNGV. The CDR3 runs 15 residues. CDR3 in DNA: TGTGCCAGCAGCTTGGGGCGGACTAGCGGCTACGAGCAGTACTTC. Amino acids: CASSLGRTSGYEQYF.

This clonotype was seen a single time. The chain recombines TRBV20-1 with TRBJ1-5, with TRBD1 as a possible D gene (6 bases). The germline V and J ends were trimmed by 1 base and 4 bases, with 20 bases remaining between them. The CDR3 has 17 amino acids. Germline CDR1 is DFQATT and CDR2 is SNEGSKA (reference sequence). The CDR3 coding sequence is TGCAGTGCTAGAGCCATCACACGGACAGAGGGAAATCAGCCCCAGCATTTT. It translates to CSARAITRTEGNQPQHF.

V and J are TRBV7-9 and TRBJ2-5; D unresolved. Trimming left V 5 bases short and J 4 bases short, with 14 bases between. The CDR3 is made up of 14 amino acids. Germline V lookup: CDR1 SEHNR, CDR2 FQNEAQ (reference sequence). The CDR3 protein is CASSPPNAGETQYF. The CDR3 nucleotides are TGTGCCAGCAGCCCACCAAACGCAGGAGAGACCCAGTACTTC. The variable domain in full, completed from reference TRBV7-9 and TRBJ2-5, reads DTGVSQNPRHKITKRGQNVTFRCDPISEHNRLYWYRQTLGQGPEFLTYFQNEAQLEKSRLLSDRFSAERPKGSFSTLEIQRTEQGDSAMYLCASSPPNAGETQYFGPGTRLLVL.

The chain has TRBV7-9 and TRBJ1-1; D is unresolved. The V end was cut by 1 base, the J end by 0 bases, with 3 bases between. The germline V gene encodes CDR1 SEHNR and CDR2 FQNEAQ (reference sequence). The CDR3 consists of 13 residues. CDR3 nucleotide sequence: TGTGCCAGCAGCTTAGTTCTGAACACTGAAGCTTTCTTT. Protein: CASSLVLNTEAFF.

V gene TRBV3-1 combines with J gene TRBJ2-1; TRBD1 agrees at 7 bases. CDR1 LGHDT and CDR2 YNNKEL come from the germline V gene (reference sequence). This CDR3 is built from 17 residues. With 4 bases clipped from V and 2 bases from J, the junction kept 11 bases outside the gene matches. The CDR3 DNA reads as TGTGCCAGCAGCCCCTCCAGGACAGGCATGCCCTACAATGAGCAGTTCTTC. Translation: CASSPSRTGMPYNEQFF.

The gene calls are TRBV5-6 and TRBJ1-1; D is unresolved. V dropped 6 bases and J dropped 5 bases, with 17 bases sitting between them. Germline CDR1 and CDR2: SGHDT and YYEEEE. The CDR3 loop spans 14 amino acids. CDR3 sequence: CASTGMGSATEAFF. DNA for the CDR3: TGTGCCAGCACCGGGATGGGATCAGCAACTGAAGCTTTCTTT.

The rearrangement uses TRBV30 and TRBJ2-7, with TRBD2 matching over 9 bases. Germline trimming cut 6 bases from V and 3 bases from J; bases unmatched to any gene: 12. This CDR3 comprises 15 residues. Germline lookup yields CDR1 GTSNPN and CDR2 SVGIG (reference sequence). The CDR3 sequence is CACTGGTSSFYEQYF. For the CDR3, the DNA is TGTGCCTGCACGGGCGGGACTAGCAGTTTCTACGAGCAGTACTTC.

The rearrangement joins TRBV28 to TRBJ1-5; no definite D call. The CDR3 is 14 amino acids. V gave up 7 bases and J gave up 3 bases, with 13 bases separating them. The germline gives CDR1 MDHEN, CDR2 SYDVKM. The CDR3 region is CASIQRATNQPQHF. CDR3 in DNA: TGTGCCAGCATTCAGCGGGCCACCAATCAGCCCCAGCATTTT.

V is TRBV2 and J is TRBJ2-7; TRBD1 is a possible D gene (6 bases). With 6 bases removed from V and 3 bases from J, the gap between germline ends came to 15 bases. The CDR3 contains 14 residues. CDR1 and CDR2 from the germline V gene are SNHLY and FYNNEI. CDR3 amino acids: CASSHSGTLYEQYF. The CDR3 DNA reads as TGTGCCAGCAGCCACTCCGGGACACTCTACGAGCAGTACTTC.

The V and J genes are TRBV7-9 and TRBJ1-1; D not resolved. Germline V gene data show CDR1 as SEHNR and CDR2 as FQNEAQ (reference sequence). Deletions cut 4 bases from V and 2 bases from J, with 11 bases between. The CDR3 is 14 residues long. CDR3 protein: CASSSTEFNTEAFF. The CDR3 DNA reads TGTGCCAGCAGCTCCACGGAATTTAACACTGAAGCTTTCTTT.

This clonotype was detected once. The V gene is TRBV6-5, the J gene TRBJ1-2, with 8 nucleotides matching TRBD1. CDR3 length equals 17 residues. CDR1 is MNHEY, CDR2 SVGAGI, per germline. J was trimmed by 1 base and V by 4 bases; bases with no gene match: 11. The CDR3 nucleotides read TGTGCCAGCAGTTCACTTATACAGGGGGAGATTAACTATGGCTACACCTTC. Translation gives CASSSLIQGEINYGYTF.

CDR3 protein: CSASPGTGFNQPQHF. The CDR3 DNA follows: TGCAGTGCCAGTCCCGGGACAGGGTTTAATCAGCCCCAGCATTTT. V and J are TRBV20-1 and TRBJ1-5; 9 nucleotides align to TRBD1. Germline CDR1 DFQATT, CDR2 SNEGSKA (reference sequence). This CDR3 contains 15 residues. The V segment lost 6 bases and the J segment 4 bases; nucleotides outside the gene matches: 10.

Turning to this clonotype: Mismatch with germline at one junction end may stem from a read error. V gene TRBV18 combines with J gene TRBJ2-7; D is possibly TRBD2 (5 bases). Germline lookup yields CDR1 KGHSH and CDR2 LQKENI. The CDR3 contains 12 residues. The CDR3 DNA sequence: TGTGCCAGCTCGCCACCGGGGAACGAGCAGTACTTC. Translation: CASSPPGNEQYF.

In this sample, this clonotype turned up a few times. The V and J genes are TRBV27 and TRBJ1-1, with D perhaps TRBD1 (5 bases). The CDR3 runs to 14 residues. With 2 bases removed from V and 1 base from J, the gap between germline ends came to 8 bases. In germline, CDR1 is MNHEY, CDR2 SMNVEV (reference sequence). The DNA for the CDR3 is TGTGCCAGCAGTTTAGGAGGGACGAACACTGAAGCTTTCTTT. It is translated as CASSLGGTNTEAFF.

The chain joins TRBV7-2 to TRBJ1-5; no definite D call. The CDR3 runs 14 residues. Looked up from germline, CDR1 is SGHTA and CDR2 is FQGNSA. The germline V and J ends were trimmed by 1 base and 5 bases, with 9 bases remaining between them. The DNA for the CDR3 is TGTGCCAGCAGCTTAGAACACTTCGATCAGCCCCAGCATTTT. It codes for CASSLEHFDQPQHF.

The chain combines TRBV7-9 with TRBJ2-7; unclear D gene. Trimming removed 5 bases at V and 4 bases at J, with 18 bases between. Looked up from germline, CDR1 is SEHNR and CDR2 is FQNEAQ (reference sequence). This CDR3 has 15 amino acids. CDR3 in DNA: TGTGCCAGCAGCCAGGATAATCGGGCCATTTACGAGCAGTACTTC. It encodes CASSQDNRAIYEQYF.

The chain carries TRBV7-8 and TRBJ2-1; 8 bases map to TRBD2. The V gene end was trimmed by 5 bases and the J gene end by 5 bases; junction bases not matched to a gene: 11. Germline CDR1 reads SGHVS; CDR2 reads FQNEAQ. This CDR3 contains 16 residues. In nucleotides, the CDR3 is TGTGCCAGCAGCCGACCGACGAGGGGACTAGACAATGAGCAGTTCTTC. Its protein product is CASSRPTRGLDNEQFF.

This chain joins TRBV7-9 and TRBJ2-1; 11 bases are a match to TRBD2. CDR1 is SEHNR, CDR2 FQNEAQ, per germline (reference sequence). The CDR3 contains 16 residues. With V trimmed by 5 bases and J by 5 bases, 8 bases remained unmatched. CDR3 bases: TGTGCCAGCAGCCTGGGGACTAGCGGAGCAGACAATGAGCAGTTCTTC. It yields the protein CASSLGTSGADNEQFF.

In DNA form, the CDR3 reads TGTGCCAGCAGAAGGGACCTTGACTATGGCTACACCTTC. The encoded protein is CASRRDLDYGYTF. The V call is TRBV6-5, the J call TRBJ1-2; a possible D gene is TRBD1 (5 bases). Trimming left V 6 bases short and J 3 bases short, with 11 bases between. The CDR3 is 13 amino acids. CDR1 is MNHEY and CDR2 is SVGAGI in the germline V gene.

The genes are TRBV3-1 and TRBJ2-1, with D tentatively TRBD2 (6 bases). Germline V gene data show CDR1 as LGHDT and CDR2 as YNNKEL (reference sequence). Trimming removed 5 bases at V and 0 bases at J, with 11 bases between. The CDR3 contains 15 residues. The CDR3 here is CASSLLGGSYNEQFF. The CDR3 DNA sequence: TGTGCCAGCAGCTTACTGGGGGGCTCCTACAATGAGCAGTTCTTC.

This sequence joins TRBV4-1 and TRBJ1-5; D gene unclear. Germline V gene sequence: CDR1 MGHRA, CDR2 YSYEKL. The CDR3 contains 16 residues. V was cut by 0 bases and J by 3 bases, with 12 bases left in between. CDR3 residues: CASSQDLTTFNQPQHF. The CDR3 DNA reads TGCGCCAGCAGCCAAGATCTTACTACCTTCAATCAGCCCCAGCATTTT.